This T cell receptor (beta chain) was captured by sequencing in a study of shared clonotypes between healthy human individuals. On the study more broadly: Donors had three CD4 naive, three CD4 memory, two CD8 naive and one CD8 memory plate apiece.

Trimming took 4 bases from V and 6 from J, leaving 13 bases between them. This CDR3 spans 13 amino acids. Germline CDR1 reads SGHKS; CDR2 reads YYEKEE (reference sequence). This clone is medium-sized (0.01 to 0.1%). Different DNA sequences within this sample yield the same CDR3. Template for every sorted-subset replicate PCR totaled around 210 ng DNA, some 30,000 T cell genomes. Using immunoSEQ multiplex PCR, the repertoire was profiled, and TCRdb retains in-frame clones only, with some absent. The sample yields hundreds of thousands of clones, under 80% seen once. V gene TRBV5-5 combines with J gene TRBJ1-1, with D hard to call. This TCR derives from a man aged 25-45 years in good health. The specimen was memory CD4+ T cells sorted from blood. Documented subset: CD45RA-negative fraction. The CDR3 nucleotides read TGTGCCAGCAGCCTCCCGGTATCTTCTGAAGCTTTCTTT. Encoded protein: CASSLPVSSEAFF. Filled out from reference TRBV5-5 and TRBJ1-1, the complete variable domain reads DAGVTQSPTHLIKTRGQQVTLRCSPISGHKSVSWYQQVLGQGPQFIFQYYEKEERGRGNFPDRFSARQFPNYSSELNVNALLLGDSALYLCASSLPVSSEAFFGQGTRLTVV.